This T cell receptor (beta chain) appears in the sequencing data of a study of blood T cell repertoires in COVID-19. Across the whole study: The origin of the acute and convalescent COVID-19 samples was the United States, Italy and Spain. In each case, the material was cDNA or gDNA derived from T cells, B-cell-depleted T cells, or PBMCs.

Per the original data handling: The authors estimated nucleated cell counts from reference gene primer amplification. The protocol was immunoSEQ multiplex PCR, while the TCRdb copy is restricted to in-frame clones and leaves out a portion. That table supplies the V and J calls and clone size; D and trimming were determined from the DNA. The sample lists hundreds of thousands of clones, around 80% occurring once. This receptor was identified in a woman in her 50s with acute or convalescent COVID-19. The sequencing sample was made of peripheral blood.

CDR3 sequence (DNA): TGTGCCAGCAGCTTAGGCCCCGTCCTGCGGGAGTACGCAGATACGCAGTATTTT. Protein product: CASSLGPVLREYADTQYF. J is TRBJ2-3 and V is TRBV7-9, with TRBD2 matching over 7 bases. V lost 1 base, J lost 4 bases, and 14 bases stayed unmatched. The CDR3 runs to 18 residues. Per germline, CDR1 SEHNR and CDR2 FQNEAQ (reference sequence).